The present T cell receptor (beta chain) was sequenced within a study of T cell changes during pregnancy in multiple sclerosis (dated by TCRdb to the late 2010s). A note on the overall study: The study looked at changes in the T cell repertoire across pregnancy in women with multiple sclerosis.

The count of this clone is one. Its antigen is not yet known. No much larger clone exists at a distance of one base, and base qualities are not known. Receptor amplification or capture employed the immunoSEQ multiplex PCR assay. What TCRdb holds here is the immuneACCESS table cut down to in-frame rearrangements. Part of the clones is not present; checked against another copy, under half of the missing clones reflect an unresolved V gene, and the others are unexplained. Within this sample are 70,000 to 85,000 clones, with 92% of them counted one time only. The top ten constitute about 3% of the sample. The cysteine opens and the phenylalanine closes a CDR3 of 13 amino acids. Just the 39-base CDR3 DNA is kept, in frame starting at base 1. According to the germline V gene, CDR1 reads ENHRY and CDR2 reads SYGVKD. V has 11 bases trimmed and J has 7 bases trimmed; junction bases matching no gene number 8.

Specimen: peripheral blood, collected before pregnancy. Recombination joined TRBV10-3 with TRBJ2-1, with 10 bases matching TRBD1. This receptor was taken from a female donor with multiple sclerosis, enrolled in a pregnancy study. The DNA sequence is TGTGCCTTCCGGGACAGGGGAGGTAATGAGCAGTTCTTC. Protein translation: CAFRDRGGNEQFF.